These T cell receptor beta chains were read from a single sample in a study of CD8 T cells in ankylosing spondylitis. MiXCR was run by TCRdb on the 5' RACE reads, yielding one entry per CDR3 protein. The data contain 40,000 or so distinct CDR3 sequences, 2.5% to 3.5% of them seen just once; the ten biggest clones take up approximately 2.9%. The sequencing input was blood, either unsorted or a sorted T cell fraction (not recorded which). All receptors derive from a male donor with ankylosing spondylitis or in good health (not recorded which). The CDR3 runs from the conserved cysteine through the conserved F or W. The D gene is left open where the match is weak. Rows may omit the clone size; those that give it use once, few, many or a size class.

D gene: TRBD1
clone size: many
J gene: TRBJ2-1
V gene: TRBV9
CDR3 protein: CASSVVTGGDSYNEQFF
CDR3 DNA: TGTGCCAGCAGCGTAGTAACAGGGGGCGATTCCTACAATGAGCAGTTCTTC

D gene: .
clone size: many
J gene: TRBJ2-1
V gene: TRBV9
CDR3 protein: CASSALPTYNEQFF
CDR3 DNA: TGTGCCAGCAGCGCCCTTCCCACGTACAATGAGCAGTTCTTC

D gene: TRBD1
clone size: many
J gene: TRBJ2-5
V gene: TRBV9
CDR3 protein: CASSAQAGGLQETQYF
CDR3 DNA: TGTGCCAGCAGCGCCCAGGCAGGGGGTCTCCAAGAGACCCAGTACTTC

D gene: TRBD1
clone size: large
J gene: TRBJ2-5
V gene: TRBV9
CDR3 protein: CASSPGTVQETQYF
CDR3 DNA: TGTGCCAGCAGCCCCGGGACAGTCCAAGAGACCCAGTACTTC

D gene: .
clone size: many
J gene: TRBJ1-2
V gene: TRBV9
CDR3 protein: CASSDPGPTTF
CDR3 DNA: TGTGCCAGCAGCGACCCGGGTCCTACGACCTTC

D gene: .
clone size: many
J gene: TRBJ1-5
V gene: TRBV9
CDR3 protein: CASSVDPVGNQPQHF
CDR3 DNA: TGTGCCAGCAGCGTAGACCCAGTAGGCAATCAGCCCCAGCATTTT

D gene: .
clone size: many
J gene: TRBJ1-1
V gene: TRBV9
CDR3 protein: CASSVGGLGNTEAFF
CDR3 DNA: TGTGCCAGCAGCGTAGGGGGGCTTGGGAACACTGAAGCTTTCTTT

D gene: TRBD1
clone size: many
J gene: TRBJ2-5
V gene: TRBV9
CDR3 protein: CASSGPGGVGETQYF
CDR3 DNA: TGTGCCAGCAGCGGGCCAGGGGGCGTGGGAGAGACCCAGTACTTC

D gene: .
clone size: .
J gene: TRBJ2-3
V gene: TRBV9
CDR3 protein: CASSVVSGGRDTQYF
CDR3 DNA: TGTGCCAGCAGCGTAGTTTCTGGGGGCAGGGATACGCAGTATTTT

D gene: TRBD2
clone size: many
J gene: TRBJ2-2
V gene: TRBV9
CDR3 protein: CASTKQAGLTNTGELFF
CDR3 DNA: TGTGCCAGCACCAAGCAAGCGGGGTTGACGAACACCGGGGAGCTGTTTTTT

D gene: .
clone size: many
J gene: TRBJ1-1
V gene: TRBV9
CDR3 protein: CASSVGGGLNTEAFF
CDR3 DNA: TGTGCCAGCAGCGTAGGTGGGGGATTGAACACTGAAGCTTTCTTT

D gene: .
clone size: .
J gene: TRBJ2-1
V gene: TRBV9
CDR3 protein: CASSVVDSTYNEQFF
CDR3 DNA: TGTGCCAGCAGCGTAGTGGACTCGACCTACAATGAGCAGTTCTTC

D gene: .
clone size: many
J gene: TRBJ2-2
V gene: TRBV9
CDR3 protein: CASSAGASNTGELFF
CDR3 DNA: TGTGCCAGCAGCGCCGGGGCCTCGAACACCGGGGAGCTGTTTTTT

D gene: TRBD2
clone size: many
J gene: TRBJ2-1
V gene: TRBV9
CDR3 protein: CASSVEGTGGNEQFF
CDR3 DNA: TGTGCCAGCAGCGTTGAGGGAACGGGGGGGAATGAGCAGTTCTTC

D gene: TRBD1
clone size: few
J gene: TRBJ1-1
V gene: TRBV9
CDR3 protein: CASSVGQAGGLGTEAFF
CDR3 DNA: TGTGCCAGCAGCGTAGGACAGGCAGGGGGTTTGGGCACTGAAGCTTTCTTT

D gene: .
clone size: many
J gene: TRBJ2-3
V gene: TRBV9
CDR3 protein: CASSARQGTDTQYF
CDR3 DNA: TGTGCCAGCAGCGCTCGTCAGGGGACAGATACGCAGTATTTT

D gene: .
clone size: many
J gene: TRBJ1-6
V gene: TRBV9
CDR3 protein: CASSVRGTSNSPLHF
CDR3 DNA: TGTGCCAGCAGCGTAAGGGGGACGAGTAATTCACCCCTCCACTTT

D gene: TRBD2
clone size: many
J gene: TRBJ2-3
V gene: TRBV9
CDR3 protein: CASSVDMRGGTDTQYF
CDR3 DNA: TGTGCCAGCAGCGTAGATATGCGGGGGGGCACAGATACGCAGTATTTT

D gene: TRBD1
clone size: many
J gene: TRBJ2-1
V gene: TRBV9
CDR3 protein: CASSTRTGQDEQFF
CDR3 DNA: TGTGCCAGCAGCACCCGGACAGGGCAAGATGAGCAGTTCTTC

D gene: .
clone size: many
J gene: TRBJ2-2
V gene: TRBV9
CDR3 protein: CASSLQWGTGELFF
CDR3 DNA: TGTGCCAGCAGCCTCCAGTGGGGGACCGGGGAGCTGTTTTTT

D gene: .
clone size: many
J gene: TRBJ1-2
V gene: TRBV9
CDR3 protein: CASSVGGGDSMYGYTF
CDR3 DNA: TGTGCCAGCAGCGTAGGTGGGGGAGATTCAATGTATGGCTACACCTTC

D gene: TRBD2
clone size: many
J gene: TRBJ2-1
V gene: TRBV9
CDR3 protein: CASTLGGGHEQFF
CDR3 DNA: TGTGCCAGCACCCTCGGGGGGGGGCATGAGCAGTTCTTC

D gene: .
clone size: many
J gene: TRBJ1-4
V gene: TRBV9
CDR3 protein: CASSVGLANEKLFF
CDR3 DNA: TGTGCCAGCAGCGTGGGGCTGGCTAATGAAAAACTGTTTTTT

D gene: TRBD2
clone size: .
J gene: TRBJ2-5
V gene: TRBV9
CDR3 protein: CASSFDTGTSGGETQYF
CDR3 DNA: TGTGCCAGCAGCTTCGACACCGGGACTAGCGGGGGGGAGACCCAGTACTTC

D gene: .
clone size: many
J gene: TRBJ1-5
V gene: TRBV9
CDR3 protein: CASSPQGRNNQPQHF
CDR3 DNA: TGTGCCAGCAGCCCACAGGGAAGGAACAATCAGCCCCAGCATTTT